Shown below are 28 T cell receptor beta chains from a single sample sequenced in a study of blood T cell repertoires in COVID-19. Sequencing used immunoSEQ multiplex PCR; TCRdb keeps in-frame clones, though not all of them. The table has under 350,000 clones, around nine tenths seen once; the top ten hold 6.5% to 8%. Sequenced material: peripheral blood. These receptors were taken from a woman aged 25 to 45 with COVID-19, enrolled during active disease.

This clone was counted a single time. This chain connects TRBV10-2 to TRBJ2-3, with 11 bases lining up with TRBD2. Germline V gene data show CDR1 as WSHSY and CDR2 as SAAADI. Trimming at V came to 8 bases and at J to 2 bases, leaving 6 bases not matched to a gene. The CDR3 is 15 residues long. CDR3 coding DNA: TGCGCCAGCGCACTAGCGGGGGCCCTCACAGATACGCAGTATTTT. It codes for CASALAGALTDTQYF.

This clone has only a few counts. V and J are TRBV4-2 and TRBJ2-7; 14 positions agree with TRBD2. This CDR3 region has 15 residues. The V and J ends lost 3 bases and 5 bases, in that order; junction bases with no gene match: 3. Germline V gene lookup returns CDR1 LGHNA and CDR2 YNFKEQ. Written as DNA, the CDR3 is TGTGCCAGCAGCCAGACTAGCGGGAGGGCTGACGAGCAGTACTTC. Amino acid sequence: CASSQTSGRADEQYF.

Remarks on this clone: Within the sample, other DNA sequences also encode this same CDR3. The CDR3 DNA reads TGTGCCAGCAGTTACTCCGGTAGCAATCAGCCCCAGCATTTT. Translated: CASSYSGSNQPQHF. The chain joins TRBV6-5 to TRBJ1-5; D ambiguous. The CDR3 runs to 14 residues. Trimming shortened V by 0 bases and J by 0 bases, and 3 bases separated the two germline ends. Germline CDR1 and CDR2: MNHEY and SVGAGI.

The chain combines TRBV5-5 with TRBJ2-1; 12 bases map to TRBD2. Germline V gene sequence: CDR1 SGHKS, CDR2 YYEKEE (reference sequence). V gave up 4 bases and J gave up 6 bases; unmatched junction bases: 8. The length of the CDR3 is 16 residues. The CDR3 DNA is TGTGCCAGCAGCCCAAACGGACTAGCGGGGCCCAATGAGCAGTTCTTC. This encodes CASSPNGLAGPNEQFF.

The CDR3 nucleotides are TGTGCTAGTGGTACTCGACTAGCGGGCACGGGCAATGAGCAGTTCTTC. It is translated as CASGTRLAGTGNEQFF. This rearrangement joins TRBV12-5 to TRBJ2-1; 10 bases agree with TRBD2. This CDR3 has 16 amino acids. V trimming: 5 bases; J trimming: 6 bases; junction bases outside the gene matches: 10. Germline-derived CDR1 and CDR2 are LGHNT and FRNRAP.

The V and J genes are TRBV19 and TRBJ1-1, with D uncertain. Trimming left V 3 bases short and J 0 bases short, with 5 bases between. The CDR3 contains 13 residues. Germline V gene sequence: CDR1 LNHDA, CDR2 SQIVND (reference sequence). CDR3 protein: CASSIRVNTEAFF. Written as DNA, the CDR3 is TGTGCCAGTAGTATCCGAGTGAACACTGAAGCTTTCTTT.

The chain recombines TRBV5-1 with TRBJ2-7; 10 nucleotides match TRBD2. V shed 1 base, J shed 2 bases, and the junction held 3 bases outside the gene matches. This CDR3 has 15 amino acids. Germline V lookup: CDR1 SGHRS, CDR2 YFSETQ. CDR3 residues: CASSLRTSGAYEQYF. CDR3 DNA sequence: TGCGCCAGCAGCTTGAGGACTAGCGGCGCCTACGAGCAGTACTTC.

This rearrangement joins TRBV9 to TRBJ1-3; D not certain. Germline V gene data show CDR1 as SGDLS and CDR2 as YYNGEE. The CDR3 has 15 residues. Trimming took 4 bases from V and 6 from J, leaving 17 bases between them. The CDR3 protein is CASSTTESLANTIYF. DNA for the CDR3: TGTGCCAGCAGCACGACTGAATCTCTGGCAAACACCATATATTTT.

The DNA of the CDR3 is TGTGCCAGCAGTTACTCACAGGGGCCCTACGAGCAGTACTTC. Protein: CASSYSQGPYEQYF. J is TRBJ2-7 and V is TRBV6-5; 7 bases are shared with TRBD1. Trimming at V came to 0 bases and at J to 2 bases, leaving 1 base not matched to a gene. The germline V gene has CDR1 MNHEY and CDR2 SVGAGI. This CDR3 region has 14 residues.

The chain joins TRBV28 to TRBJ1-1; D gene uncertain. The germline V gene has CDR1 MDHEN and CDR2 SYDVKM. The V end lost 3 bases, the J end lost 5 bases, and 10 bases lay between the germline ends. The CDR3 length is 13 residues. CDR3 sequence reads: CASSFRGRTEAFF. CDR3 DNA sequence: TGTGCCAGCAGTTTTAGAGGGCGTACTGAAGCTTTCTTT. The full variable domain, with the rest looked up from reference TRBV28 and TRBJ1-1, is DVKVTQSSRYLVKRTGEKVFLECVQDMDHENMFWYRQDPGLGLRLIYFSYDVKMKEKGDIPEGYSVSREKKERFSLILESASTNQTSMYLCASSFRGRTEAFFGQGTRLTVV.

The sample holds one count of this clone. The sample carries other DNA sequences with the same CDR3. The rearrangement links TRBV20-1 to TRBJ2-5; D ambiguous. This CDR3 has 11 residues. Between the trimmed V and J ends, which lost 4 bases and 2 bases, there was a span of 5 bases. Germline CDR1 reads DFQATT; CDR2 reads SNEGSKA (reference sequence). For the CDR3, the DNA is TGCAGTGCTAACAGACAAGAGACCCAGTACTTC. Translated, it gives CSANRQETQYF.

This rearrangement joins TRBV7-9 to TRBJ1-4; D not certain. Per germline, CDR1 SEHNR and CDR2 FQNEAQ (reference sequence). V lost 1 base to trimming and J lost 8 bases, with 11 bases between them. CDR3 length: 14 residues. CDR3 region: CASSLGGRGEKLFF. Here the CDR3 DNA reads TGTGCCAGCAGCTTAGGCGGGAGAGGGGAAAAACTGTTTTTT.

The genes are TRBV6-5 and TRBJ1-5; D gene uncertain. V was cut by 6 bases and J by 0 bases, with 12 bases left in between. This CDR3 is 15 amino acids long. Per the germline V gene, CDR1 is MNHEY and CDR2 is SVGAGI. CDR3 region: CASSSLGYSNQPQHF. The CDR3 region has the DNA TGTGCCAGCAGCTCACTTGGTTATAGCAATCAGCCCCAGCATTTT.

The chain couples TRBV10-3 to TRBJ2-2, with D perhaps matching TRBD2 (6 bases). Trimming removed 5 bases at V and 2 bases at J, with 15 bases between. CDR3 length: 16 amino acids. Germline CDR1 is ENHRY and CDR2 is SYGVKD. The CDR3 protein is CAISQGGGSNTGELFF. The CDR3, as DNA: TGTGCCATCAGTCAGGGTGGGGGGAGCAACACCGGGGAGCTGTTTTTT.

This clone appeared a single time. At one end, the junction sequence differs from germline, possibly due to a read error. The rearrangement joins TRBV6-5 to TRBJ1-3; TRBD1 is a possible D gene (5 bases). The V gene's germline CDR1 is MNHEY and CDR2 SVGAGI. This CDR3 has 16 amino acids. CDR3 coding DNA: TGTGCCAGTAGTTTCCCGACCGACAGCTCTGGAAACACCATATATTTT. This gives the protein CASSFPTDSSGNTIYF.

The chain uses TRBV4-3 and TRBJ1-2; 7 nucleotides agree with TRBD1. The CDR3 is made up of 14 amino acids. With V trimmed by 2 bases and J by 3 bases, 3 bases remained unmatched. CDR1 is LGHNA and CDR2 is YSLEER in the germline V gene. CDR3 DNA: TGCGCCAGCAGCCAACCAGGGGGTGACTATGGCTACACCTTC. It encodes CASSQPGGDYGYTF.

The chain is built from TRBV28 and TRBJ1-5; unclear D gene. Germline values: CDR1 MDHEN, CDR2 SYDVKM. This CDR3 is 15 amino acids long. The V and J ends lost 6 bases and 5 bases respectively, with 17 bases between them. In DNA form, the CDR3 reads TGTGCCAGCAGCCCCAGGACTCCTCCCGATCAGCCCCAGCATTTT. Its translation is CASSPRTPPDQPQHF.

The chain links TRBV7-2 to TRBJ1-1, with a tentative D call TRBD1 (5 bases). Germline-derived CDR1 and CDR2 are SGHTA and FQGNSA. V lost 2 bases and J lost 6, with 10 bases in between. This CDR3 has 13 residues. The CDR3 here is CASSLRAGPEAFF. CDR3 nucleotides: TGTGCCAGCAGCTTACGGGCAGGGCCTGAAGCTTTCTTT.

This chain links TRBV5-5 with TRBJ2-1; 14 nucleotides line up with TRBD2. The germline CDR1 and CDR2 sequences are SGHKS and YYEKEE (reference sequence). The CDR3 loop spans 18 amino acids. V lost 3 bases and J lost 3; bases outside the gene matches: 8. The CDR3 DNA reads as TGTGCCAGCAGCTGGGGGACTAGCGGGAGATCTCTCTACAATGAGCAGTTCTTC. It yields the protein CASSWGTSGRSLYNEQFF. Together with reference TRBV5-5 and TRBJ2-1, the CDR3 gives the full variable domain: DAGVTQSPTHLIKTRGQQVTLRCSPISGHKSVSWYQQVLGQGPQFIFQYYEKEERGRGNFPDRFSARQFPNYSSELNVNALLLGDSALYLCASSWGTSGRSLYNEQFFGPGTRLTVL.

This clone was detected only once. The chain combines TRBV25-1 with TRBJ1-5; D unclear. The V gene's germline CDR1 is MGHDK and CDR2 SYGVNS. The CDR3 is made up of 14 amino acids. Trimming took 1 base from V and 3 from J, leaving 7 bases between them. CDR3: CASSEWETNQPQHF. CDR3 DNA: TGTGCCAGCAGTGAATGGGAGACCAATCAGCCCCAGCATTTT. Variable domain in full (rest from reference TRBV25-1 and TRBJ1-5): EADIYQTPRYLVIGTGKKITLECSQTMGHDKMYWYQQDPGMELHLIHYSYGVNSTEKGDLSSESTVSRIRTEHFPLTLESARPSHTSQYLCASSEWETNQPQHFGDGTRLSIL.

This chain uses TRBV2 with TRBJ2-1; 10 nucleotides agree with TRBD1. CDR1 is SNHLY and CDR2 is FYNNEI in the germline V gene. This CDR3 region has 16 residues. V shed 5 bases and J 6 bases; nucleotides not matched to a gene: 10. As DNA, the CDR3 is TGTGCCAGCAGTCAGAGTCCCGGGACAGGGGTCAATGAGCAGTTCTTC. It translates to CASSQSPGTGVNEQFF.

The chain carries TRBV4-3 and TRBJ1-5; D is perhaps TRBD1 (6 bases). This CDR3 has 14 residues. Germline V gene lookup returns CDR1 LGHNA and CDR2 YSLEER. Trimming took off 0 bases at V and 11 bases at J, with 14 bases between the two ends. This CDR3 reads CASSQDVGTWAQHF. The CDR3, as DNA: TGCGCCAGCAGCCAAGATGTCGGGACATGGGCCCAGCATTTT.

The chain recombines TRBV11-2 with TRBJ2-3; the match to TRBD2 covers 7 bases. The CDR3 covers 15 residues. The germline V gene has CDR1 SGHAT and CDR2 FQNNGV. The V gene end was trimmed by 5 bases and the J gene end by 2 bases; junction bases not matched to a gene: 7. CDR3 loop: CASSPRGVLTDTQYF. In DNA form, the CDR3 reads TGTGCCAGCAGCCCCCGGGGGGTGCTCACAGATACGCAGTATTTT.

The chain combines TRBV3-1 (or the pseudogene TRBV3-2) with TRBJ2-1; no reliable D call. V dropped 3 bases and J dropped 5 bases, with 14 bases sitting between them. This CDR3 spans 15 amino acids. Germline-derived CDR1 and CDR2 are LGHDT and YNNKEL (reference sequence). The CDR3 DNA follows: TGTGCCAGCAGCCATCCCTTTCGAGGTGACAATGAGCAGTTCTTC. Residues: CASSHPFRGDNEQFF.

V usage is TRBV5-1 and J usage is TRBJ1-5; D gene ambiguous. The CDR3 extends over 15 amino acids. V was trimmed by 0 bases and J by 6 bases, leaving 13 bases between them. The germline V gene encodes CDR1 SGHRS and CDR2 YFSETQ. The CDR3 loop reads CASSLGEDGSQPQHF. As DNA, the CDR3 is TGCGCCAGCAGCTTGGGTGAGGATGGTAGTCAGCCCCAGCATTTT.

The V call is TRBV18, the J call TRBJ1-3; maybe TRBD1 (5 bases). The CDR3 covers 15 residues. Germline V CDR1 and CDR2: KGHSH, LQKENI. V lost 0 bases and J 0 bases, leaving 6 bases between the germline ends. The CDR3, as DNA: TGTGCCAGCTCACCACCGACAGACTCTGGAAACACCATATATTTT. Encoded protein: CASSPPTDSGNTIYF.

The sample holds one count of this clone. The rearrangement joins TRBV2 to TRBJ1-5; no firm D call. This CDR3 comprises 15 residues. Per the germline V gene, CDR1 is SNHLY and CDR2 is FYNNEI. V shed 6 bases and J shed 0 bases, with 12 bases lying between them. The CDR3, as DNA: TGTGCCAGCAGGAAGGACGGGATTAGCAATCAGCCCCAGCATTTT. The encoded protein is CASRKDGISNQPQHF.

Here the CDR3 DNA reads TGTGCCAGCAGTGAATGGACAGCTAATGAAAAACTGTTTTTT. This gives the protein CASSEWTANEKLFF. V and J are TRBV2 and TRBJ1-4, with D perhaps matching TRBD1 (6 bases). CDR3 length: 14 amino acids. Germline values: CDR1 SNHLY, CDR2 FYNNEI. V dropped 2 bases and J dropped 3 bases, with 7 bases sitting between them.